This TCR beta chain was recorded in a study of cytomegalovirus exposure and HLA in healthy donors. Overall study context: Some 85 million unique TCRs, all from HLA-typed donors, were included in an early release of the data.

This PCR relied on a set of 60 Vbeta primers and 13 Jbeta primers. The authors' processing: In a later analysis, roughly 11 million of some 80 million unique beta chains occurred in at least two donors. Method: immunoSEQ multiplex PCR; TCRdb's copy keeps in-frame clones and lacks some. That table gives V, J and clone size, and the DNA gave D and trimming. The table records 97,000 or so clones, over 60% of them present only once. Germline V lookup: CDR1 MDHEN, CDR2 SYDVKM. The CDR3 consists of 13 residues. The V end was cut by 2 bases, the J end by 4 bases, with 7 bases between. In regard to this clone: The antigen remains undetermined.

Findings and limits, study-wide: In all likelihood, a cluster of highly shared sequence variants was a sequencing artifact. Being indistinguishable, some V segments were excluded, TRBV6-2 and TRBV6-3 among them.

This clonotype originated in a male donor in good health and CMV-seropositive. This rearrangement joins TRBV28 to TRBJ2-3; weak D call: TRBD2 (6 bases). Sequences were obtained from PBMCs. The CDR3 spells CASSLIAADTQYF. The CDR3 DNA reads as TGTGCCAGCAGTTTAATAGCGGCAGATACGCAGTATTTT.